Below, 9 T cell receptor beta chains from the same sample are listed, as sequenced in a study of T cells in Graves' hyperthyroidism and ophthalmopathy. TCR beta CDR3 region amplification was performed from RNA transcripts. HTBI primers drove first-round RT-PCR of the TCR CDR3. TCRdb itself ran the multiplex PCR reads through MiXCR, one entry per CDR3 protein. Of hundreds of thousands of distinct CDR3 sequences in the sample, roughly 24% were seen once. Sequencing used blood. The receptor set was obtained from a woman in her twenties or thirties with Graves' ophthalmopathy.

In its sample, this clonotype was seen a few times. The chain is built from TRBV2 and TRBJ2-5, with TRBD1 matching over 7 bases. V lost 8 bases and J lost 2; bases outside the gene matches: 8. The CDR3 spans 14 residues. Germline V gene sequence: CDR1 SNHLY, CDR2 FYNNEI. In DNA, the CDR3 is TGTGCCAGCTTTGAGAGGGGGCTTCAAGAGACCCAGTACTTC. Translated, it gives CASFERGLQETQYF.

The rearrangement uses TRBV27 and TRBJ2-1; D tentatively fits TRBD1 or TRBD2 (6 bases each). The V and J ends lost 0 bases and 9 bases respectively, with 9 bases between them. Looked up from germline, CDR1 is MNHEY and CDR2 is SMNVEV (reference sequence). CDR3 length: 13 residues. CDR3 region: CASSLSRGGEQFF. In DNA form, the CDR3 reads TGTGCCAGCAGTTTATCCAGGGGAGGTGAGCAGTTCTTC.

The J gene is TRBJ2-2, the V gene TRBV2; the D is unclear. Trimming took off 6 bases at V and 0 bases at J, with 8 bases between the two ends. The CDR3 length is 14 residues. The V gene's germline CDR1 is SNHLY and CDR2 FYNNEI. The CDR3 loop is CASRETSNTGELFF. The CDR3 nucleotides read TGTGCCAGCAGGGAGACATCGAACACCGGGGAGCTGTTTTTT.

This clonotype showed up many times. The DNA for the CDR3 is TGTGCCAGCAGTTATAGCGGGGCGGAGCTGTTTTTT. The encoded protein is CASSYSGAELFF. The V call is TRBV6-5, the J call TRBJ2-2; 8 bases match TRBD2. The CDR3 length is 12 residues. Germline values: CDR1 MNHEY, CDR2 SVGAGI. V lost 3 bases, J lost 10 bases, and 1 base stayed unmatched.

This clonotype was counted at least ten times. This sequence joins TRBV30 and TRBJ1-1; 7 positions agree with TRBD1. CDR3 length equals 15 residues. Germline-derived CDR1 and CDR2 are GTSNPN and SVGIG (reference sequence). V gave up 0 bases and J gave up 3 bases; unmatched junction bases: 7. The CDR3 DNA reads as TGTGCCTGGAGTGTACCGGGCAGGGGGGACACTGAAGCTTTCTTT. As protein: CAWSVPGRGDTEAFF.

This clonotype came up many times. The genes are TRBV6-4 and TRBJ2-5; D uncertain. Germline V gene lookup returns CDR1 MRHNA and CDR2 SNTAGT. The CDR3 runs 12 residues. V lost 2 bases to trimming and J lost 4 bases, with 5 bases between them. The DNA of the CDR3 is TGTGCCAGCAGTGACCGGGCAGAGACCCAGTACTTC. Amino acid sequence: CASSDRAETQYF.

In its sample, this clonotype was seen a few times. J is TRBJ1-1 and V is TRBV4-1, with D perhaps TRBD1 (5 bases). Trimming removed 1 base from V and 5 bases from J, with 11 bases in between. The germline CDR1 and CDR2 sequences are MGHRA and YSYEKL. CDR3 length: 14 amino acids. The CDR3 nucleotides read TGCGCCAGCAGCCAAGCTGAGGGGTGGACTGAAGCTTTCTTT. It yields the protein CASSQAEGWTEAFF.

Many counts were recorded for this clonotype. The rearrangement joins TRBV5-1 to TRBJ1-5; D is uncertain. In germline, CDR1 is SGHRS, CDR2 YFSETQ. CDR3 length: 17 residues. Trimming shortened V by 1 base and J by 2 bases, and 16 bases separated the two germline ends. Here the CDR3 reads CASSLTWVGGGNQPQHF. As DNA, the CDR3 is TGCGCCAGCAGCTTGACCTGGGTAGGCGGTGGCAATCAGCCCCAGCATTTT.

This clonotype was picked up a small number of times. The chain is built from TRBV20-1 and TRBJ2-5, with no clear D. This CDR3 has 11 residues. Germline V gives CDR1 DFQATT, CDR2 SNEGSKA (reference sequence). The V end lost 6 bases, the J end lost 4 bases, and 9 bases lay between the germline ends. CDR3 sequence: CSANSRETQYF. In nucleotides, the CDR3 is TGCAGTGCCAACTCCCGAGAGACCCAGTACTTC.